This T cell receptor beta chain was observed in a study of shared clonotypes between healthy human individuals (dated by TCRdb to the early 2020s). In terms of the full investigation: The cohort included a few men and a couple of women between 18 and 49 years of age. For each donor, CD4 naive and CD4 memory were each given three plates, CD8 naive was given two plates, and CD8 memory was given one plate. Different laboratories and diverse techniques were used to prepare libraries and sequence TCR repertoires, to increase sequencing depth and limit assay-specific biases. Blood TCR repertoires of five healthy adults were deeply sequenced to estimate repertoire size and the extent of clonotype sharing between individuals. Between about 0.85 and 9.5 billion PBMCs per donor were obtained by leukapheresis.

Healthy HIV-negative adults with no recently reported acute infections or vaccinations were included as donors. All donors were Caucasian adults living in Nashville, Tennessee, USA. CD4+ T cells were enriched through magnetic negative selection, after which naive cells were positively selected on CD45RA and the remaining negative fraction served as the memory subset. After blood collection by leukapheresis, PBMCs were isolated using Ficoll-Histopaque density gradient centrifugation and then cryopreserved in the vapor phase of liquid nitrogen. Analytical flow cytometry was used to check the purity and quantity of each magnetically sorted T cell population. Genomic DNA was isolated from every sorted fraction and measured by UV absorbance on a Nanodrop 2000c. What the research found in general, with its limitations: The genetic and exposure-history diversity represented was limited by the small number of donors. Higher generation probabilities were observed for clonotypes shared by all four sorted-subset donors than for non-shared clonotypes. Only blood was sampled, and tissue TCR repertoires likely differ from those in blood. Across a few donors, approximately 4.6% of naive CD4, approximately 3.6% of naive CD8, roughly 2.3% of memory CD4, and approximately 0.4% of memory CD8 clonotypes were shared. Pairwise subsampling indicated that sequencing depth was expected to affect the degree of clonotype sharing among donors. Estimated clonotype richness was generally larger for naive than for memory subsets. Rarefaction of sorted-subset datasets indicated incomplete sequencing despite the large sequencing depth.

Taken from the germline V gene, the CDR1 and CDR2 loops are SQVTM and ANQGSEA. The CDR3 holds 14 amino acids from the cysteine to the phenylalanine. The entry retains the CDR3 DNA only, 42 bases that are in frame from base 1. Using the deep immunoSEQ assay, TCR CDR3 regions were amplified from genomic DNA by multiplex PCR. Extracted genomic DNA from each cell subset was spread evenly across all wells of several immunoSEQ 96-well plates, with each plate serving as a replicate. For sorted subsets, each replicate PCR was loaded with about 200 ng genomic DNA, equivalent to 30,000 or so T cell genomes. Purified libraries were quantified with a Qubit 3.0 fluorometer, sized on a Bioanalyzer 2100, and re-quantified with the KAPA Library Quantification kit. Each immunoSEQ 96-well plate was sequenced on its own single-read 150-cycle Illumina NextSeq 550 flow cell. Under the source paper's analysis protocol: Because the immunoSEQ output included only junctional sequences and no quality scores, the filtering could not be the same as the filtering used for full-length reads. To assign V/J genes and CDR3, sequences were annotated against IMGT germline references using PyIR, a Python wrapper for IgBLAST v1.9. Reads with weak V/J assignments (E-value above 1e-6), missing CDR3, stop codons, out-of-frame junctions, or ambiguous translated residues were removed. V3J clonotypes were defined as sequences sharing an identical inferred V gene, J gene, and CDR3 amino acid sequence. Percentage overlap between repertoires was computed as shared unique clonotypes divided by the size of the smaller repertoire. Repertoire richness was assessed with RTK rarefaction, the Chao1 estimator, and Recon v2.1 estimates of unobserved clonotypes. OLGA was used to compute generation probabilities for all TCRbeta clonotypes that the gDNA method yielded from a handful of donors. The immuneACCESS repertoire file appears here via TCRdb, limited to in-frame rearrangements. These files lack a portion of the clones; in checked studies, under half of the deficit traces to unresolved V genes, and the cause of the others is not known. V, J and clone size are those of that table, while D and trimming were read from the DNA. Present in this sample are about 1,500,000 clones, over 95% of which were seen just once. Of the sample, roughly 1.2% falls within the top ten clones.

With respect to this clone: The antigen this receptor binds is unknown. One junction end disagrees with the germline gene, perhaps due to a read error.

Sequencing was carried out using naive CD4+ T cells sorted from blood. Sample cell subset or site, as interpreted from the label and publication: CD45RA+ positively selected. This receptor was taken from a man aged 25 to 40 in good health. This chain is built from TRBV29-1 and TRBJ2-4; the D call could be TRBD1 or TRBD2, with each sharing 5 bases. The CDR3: CSVSSGTLKKIQYF. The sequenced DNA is TGCAGCGTGAGTTCCGGGACGCTTAAAAAGATTCAGTACTTC.